Presented here are 3 T cell receptor beta chains from one specimen sequenced in a study of CD8+ T cells in alopecia areata. Sequencing used cDNA as its template, made by extracting RNA and reverse transcribing it. Only in-frame clones appear in the TCRdb table, and some are missing; sequencing was by immunoSEQ multiplex PCR. The table has 100,000 to 120,000 clones, roughly 59% seen once. Sample: CD8+ T cells sorted from blood. These receptor sequences come from a human donor in good health.

V is TRBV27 and J is TRBJ1-1; no definite D call. The CDR3 sequence is 13 residues long. V was trimmed by 3 bases and J by 2 bases, leaving 7 bases between them. CDR1 MNHEY and CDR2 SMNVEV come from the germline V gene (reference sequence). CDR3 protein: CASSLQINTEAFF. The DNA for the CDR3 is TGTGCCAGCAGTTTGCAGATAAACACTGAAGCTTTCTTT.

The chain carries TRBV5-6 and TRBJ1-5, with a possible D match to TRBD1 (6 bases). V was shortened by 2 bases and J by 3 bases, with 12 bases between the two germline ends. CDR1 and CDR2 (germline): SGHDT, YYEEEE. This CDR3 contains 15 residues. The CDR3 loop is CASSFGGTFNQPQHF. In DNA form, the CDR3 reads TGTGCCAGCAGCTTTGGAGGGACATTCAATCAGCCCCAGCATTTT. The full variable domain, completed using reference TRBV5-6 and TRBJ1-5, is DAGVTQSPTHLIKTRGQQVTLRCSPKSGHDTVSWYQQALGQGPQFIFQYYEEEERQRGNFPDRFSGHQFPNYSSELNVNALLLGDSALYLCASSFGGTFNQPQHFGDGTRLSIL.

This chain connects TRBV5-1 to TRBJ2-7, with D tentatively TRBD1 (5 bases). CDR3 length equals 13 residues. V was pared by 0 bases and J by 2 bases, with 6 bases between. Germline CDR1 reads SGHRS; CDR2 reads YFSETQ. This chain's CDR3 is CASSLAQAYEQYF. The CDR3 DNA follows: TGCGCCAGCAGCTTGGCACAGGCCTACGAGCAGTACTTC.